The clone carrying this TCR beta chain was counted between two and nine times. Its antigen is not known. The data originate from a study of cytomegalovirus exposure and HLA in healthy donors. Amplification used 60 Vbeta primers and 13 Jbeta primers. The repertoire was sequenced with immunoSEQ multiplex PCR; TCRdb's copy has only in-frame clones and lacks some. This table has more than 95,000 clones, approximately 17% appearing once. Study results and caveats: In vitro, a few CMV-associated chains proved specific for CMV antigens. Highest at DRB1 and lowest at HLA-C, TCR association rates differed among HLA loci in a later analysis.

Between the trimmed V and J ends, which lost 10 bases and 3 bases, there was a span of 19 bases. Germline V gene data show CDR1 as MDHEN and CDR2 as SYDVKM. The CDR3 contains 14 residues. J is TRBJ2-7 and V is TRBV28, with D hard to call. The sequence derives from a female donor in good health and CMV-seropositive. Specimen: PBMCs. CDR3 sequence (DNA): TGTGCCACTACTCGACTCTCAACCTACTACGAGCAGTACTTC. Its protein is CATTRLSTYYEQYF.